This T cell receptor (beta chain) comes out of a study of CD8 T cell repertoires and HIV-1 epitope variants. Study-wide background: T cells were stimulated with Twenty-five Gag and Nef peptides separately. An uncultured baseline aliquot held 1M T cells.

TCRdb's copy holds only in-frame clones and misses some; the assay was immunoSEQ multiplex PCR. Of about 95,000 clones listed, more than 65% are singletons. Comments on this clone: Its target is not known.

CDR1 and CDR2 from the germline V gene are MNHEY and SVGAGI. This CDR3 is 13 amino acids long. Trimming cost V 4 bases and J 2 bases; bases outside gene matches: 1. The study's findings and limits: No clonotypes responded to the TAALDMSHF plasma variant; five or six recognized KF9, one HW9.

Material: uncultured baseline CD8+ T cells from peripheral blood mononuclear cells (PBMCs). The gene calls are TRBV6-5 and TRBJ2-7; 8 positions match TRBD2. The TCR was taken from a male donor with HIV. Written as DNA, the CDR3 is TGTGCCAGCAGTTTAGCGGGGACCTACGAGCAGTACTTC. Protein product: CASSLAGTYEQYF.